This T cell receptor (beta chain) stems from a study of blood T cell repertoires in COVID-19. This CDR3 is built from 13 residues. Trimming removed 10 bases from V and 10 bases from J, with 17 bases in between. Germline V CDR1 and CDR2: SNHLY, FYNNEI. Clones were sequenced by immunoSEQ multiplex PCR, and TCRdb holds only the in-frame ones, with some missing. The table lists 100,000 to 150,000 clones, around 89% of them singletons. The V and J genes are TRBV2 and TRBJ1-6; D is possibly TRBD1 (6 bases). The clonotype comes from a man aged 60-69 years with COVID-19, enrolled during active disease. Sample: peripheral blood. For the CDR3, the DNA is TGTGCCACGACAGGAGGCAGGGTCTCACCCCTCCACTTT. This codes for CATTGGRVSPLHF. Full variable domain (outside the CDR3, taken from reference TRBV2 and TRBJ1-6): EPEVTQTPSHQVTQMGQEVILRCVPISNHLYFYWYRQILGQKVEFLVSFYNNEISEKSEIFDDQFSVERPDGSNFTLKIRSTKLEDSAMYFCATTGGRVSPLHFGNGTRLTVT.